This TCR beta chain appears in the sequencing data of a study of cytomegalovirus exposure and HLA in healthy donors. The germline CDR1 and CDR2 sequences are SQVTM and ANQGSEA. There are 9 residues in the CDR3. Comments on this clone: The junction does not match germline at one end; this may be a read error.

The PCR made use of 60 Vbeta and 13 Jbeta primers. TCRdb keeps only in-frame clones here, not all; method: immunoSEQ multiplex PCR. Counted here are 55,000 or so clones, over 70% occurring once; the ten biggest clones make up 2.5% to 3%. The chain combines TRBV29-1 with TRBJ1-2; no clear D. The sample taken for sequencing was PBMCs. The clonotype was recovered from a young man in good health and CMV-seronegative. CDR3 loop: CSVDPGSSF. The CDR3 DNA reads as TGCAGCGTTGATCCAGGCTCGTCTTTC.